The subject of this entry is one T cell receptor (beta chain). Its antigen is currently unknown. The sample belongs to a study of CD8 T cells in ankylosing spondylitis. TCRdb analysed the 5' RACE reads with MiXCR anew, one entry per CDR3 protein. The sample lists 150,000 to 200,000 distinct CDR3 sequences, around 13% occurring once. Germline V gives CDR1 SGHRS, CDR2 YFSETQ. This CDR3 has 14 residues. V lost 4 bases to trimming and J lost 10 bases, with 18 bases between them. Study-level findings and limits: A CD8+ phenotype characterized the disease-linked clones, which were relatively rare in peripheral blood.

This TCR was sampled from a female donor with ankylosing spondylitis or in good health (not recorded which). This chain uses TRBV5-1 with TRBJ2-1, with unresolved D. The sequencing sample was made of blood, either unsorted or a sorted T cell fraction (not recorded which). This chain's CDR3 is CASSPAQLGREQFF. The CDR3 DNA reads as TGCGCCAGCAGCCCGGCGCAGTTAGGCAGAGAGCAGTTCTTC.